This TCR beta chain was identified in a study of blood T cell repertoires in COVID-19. Trimming removed 5 bases at V and 1 base at J, with 8 bases between. The CDR3 is made up of 14 amino acids. Per germline, CDR1 SNHLY and CDR2 FYNNEI. Authors' analysis steps: Reference gene primer amplification gave estimated nucleated cell counts. Data came from immunoSEQ multiplex PCR; TCRdb stores just in-frame clones and leaves some out. The V and J calls and the clone size are those of that table, but D and trimming were determined from the DNA. The sample yields approximately 450,000 clones, 70% to 90% seen once.

The sequence was obtained from a woman under 30 with acute COVID-19. Input material: PBMCs or T cells enriched from blood (not recorded which). The chain has TRBV2 and TRBJ2-2, with unresolved D. The CDR3 DNA reads as TGTGCCAGCAGTATTACACGGAACACCGGGGAGCTGTTTTTT. It yields the protein CASSITRNTGELFF. The variable domain in full, with the rest retrieved from reference TRBV2 and TRBJ2-2, is EPEVTQTPSHQVTQMGQEVILRCVPISNHLYFYWYRQILGQKVEFLVSFYNNEISEKSEIFDDQFSVERPDGSNFTLKIRSTKLEDSAMYFCASSITRNTGELFFGEGSRLTVL.